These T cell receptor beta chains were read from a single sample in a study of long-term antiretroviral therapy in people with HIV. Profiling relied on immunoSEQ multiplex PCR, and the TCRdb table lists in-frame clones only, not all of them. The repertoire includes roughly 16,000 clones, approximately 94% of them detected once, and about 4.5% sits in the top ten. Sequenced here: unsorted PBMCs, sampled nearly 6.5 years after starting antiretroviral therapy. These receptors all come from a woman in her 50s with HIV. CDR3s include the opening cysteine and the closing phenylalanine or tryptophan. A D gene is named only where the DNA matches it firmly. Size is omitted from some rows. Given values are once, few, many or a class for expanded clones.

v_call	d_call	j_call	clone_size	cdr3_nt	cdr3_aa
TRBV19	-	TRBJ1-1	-	TGTGCCAGTAGTATAGAGGGCAGGCCTACGCTCACTGAAGCTTTCTTT	CASSIEGRPTLTEAFF
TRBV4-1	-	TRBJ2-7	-	TGCGCCAGCAGCCAAGAACCCGGCGACGAGCAGTACTTC	CASSQEPGDEQYF
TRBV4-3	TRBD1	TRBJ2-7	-	TGCGCCAGCAGCCAAGATCCTGGGACAGGGGGAAACGAGCAGTACTTC	CASSQDPGTGGNEQYF
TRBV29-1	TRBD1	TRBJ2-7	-	TGCAGCGTGGAAGAACAGGGGGATTCCTACGAGCAGTACTTC	CSVEEQGDSYEQYF
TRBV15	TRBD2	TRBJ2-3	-	TGTGCCACCAGCATCCGCCCGGGGGGGACAGATACGCAGTATTTT	CATSIRPGGTDTQYF
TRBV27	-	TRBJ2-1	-	TGTGCCAGCAGTTTAAGGGGCTATGAGCAGTTCTTC	CASSLRGYEQFF
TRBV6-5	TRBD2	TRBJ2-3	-	TGTGCCAGCAGGACGCTAGCGGGAAAAGATACGCAGTATTTT	CASRTLAGKDTQYF
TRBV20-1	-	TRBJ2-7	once	TGCAGTGGCGGGCAAAACTACGAGCAGTACTTC	CSGGQNYEQYF
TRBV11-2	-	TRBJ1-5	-	TGTGCCAGCAGCTTTGGCAGGAACAATCAGCCCCAGCATTTT	CASSFGRNNQPQHF
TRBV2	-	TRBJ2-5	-	TGTGCCAGCAGGCCTCTAGACGGGCTAAAAAGTAAAGAGACCCAGTACTTC	CASRPLDGLKSKETQYF
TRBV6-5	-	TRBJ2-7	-	TGTGCCAGCACCCCTCCAGGGGGGACCTACGAGCAGTACTTC	CASTPPGGTYEQYF
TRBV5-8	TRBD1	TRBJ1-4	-	TGTGCCAGCAATCGTCCGGGACAGCAAATAAATGAAAAACTGTTTTTT	CASNRPGQQINEKLFF
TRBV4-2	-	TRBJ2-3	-	TGTGCCAGCAGCCAAGAGCGGGGCACAGATACGCAGTATTTT	CASSQERGTDTQYF
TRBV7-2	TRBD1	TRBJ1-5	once	TGTGCCAGCAGCTTGGACAGGGGAGGGAATCAGCCCCAGCATTTT	CASSLDRGGNQPQHF
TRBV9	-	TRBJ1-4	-	TGTGCCAGCAGCGTAGGCCACAGGGTCGAAAAACTGTTTTTT	CASSVGHRVEKLFF
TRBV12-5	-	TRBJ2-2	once	TGTGCTAGTGGTTTGGATGGGTTCGGGGAGCTGTTTTTT	CASGLDGFGELFF
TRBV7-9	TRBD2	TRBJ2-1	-	TGTGCCAGCAGATATAGCGGGAGCTCCTACAATGAGCAGTTCTTC	CASRYSGSSYNEQFF
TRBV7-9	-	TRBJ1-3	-	TGTGCCAGCAGCTTGTCCGGGATTTCTGGAAACACCATATATTTT	CASSLSGISGNTIYF
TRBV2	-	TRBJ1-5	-	TGTGCCAGCAGTGATGACCGAAATAGCAATCAGCCCCAGCATTTT	CASSDDRNSNQPQHF
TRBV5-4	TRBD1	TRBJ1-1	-	TGTGCCAGCAGCTTCGGGACAGCTGAAGCTTTCTTT	CASSFGTAEAFF
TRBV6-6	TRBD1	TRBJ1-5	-	TGTGCCAGTCAAGGGGCAGGGGGAGTTCCCCAGCATTTT	CASQGAGGVPQHF
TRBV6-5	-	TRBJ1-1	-	TGTGCCAGCAGTTACGTCCGGGGTACTGAAGCTTTCTTT	CASSYVRGTEAFF
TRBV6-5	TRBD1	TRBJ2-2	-	TGTGCCAGCAGCTCCACCATGACAGGGACCGGGGAGCTGTTTTTT	CASSSTMTGTGELFF
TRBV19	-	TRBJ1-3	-	TGTGCCAGTAGTATAAGTATCGGGAGCTCTGGAAACACCATATATTTT	CASSISIGSSGNTIYF
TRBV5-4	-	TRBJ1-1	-	TGTGCCAGCAGCGGGCGATTGAACACTGAAGCTTTCTTT	CASSGRLNTEAFF
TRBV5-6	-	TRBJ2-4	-	TGTGCCAGCAGCTTGTCGGCGGCAAACATTCAGTACTTC	CASSLSAANIQYF
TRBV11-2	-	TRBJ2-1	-	TGTGCCAGCAGCTTATACTCTGCTTACAATGAGCAGTTCTTC	CASSLYSAYNEQFF
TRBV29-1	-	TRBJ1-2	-	TGCAGCGTTCGCAGGGGCAACTATGGCTACACCTTC	CSVRRGNYGYTF
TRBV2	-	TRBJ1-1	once	TGTGCCAGCAGTGAACTGACTGGGATAGCTTTCTTT	CASSELTGIAFF
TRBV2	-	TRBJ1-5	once	TGTGCCAGCAGTGAGTTTAAAACAGGCCTTGGGCCCCAGCATTTT	CASSEFKTGLGPQHF
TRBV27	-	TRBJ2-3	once	TGTGCCAGCAGTTTTAGGGGGGGGAGCGCAGATACGCAGTATTTT	CASSFRGGSADTQYF
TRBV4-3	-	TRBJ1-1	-	TGCGCCAGCAGCCAAGATAGGGAAGGAAAAGCTTTCTTT	CASSQDREGKAFF